One sample yielded the 14 T cell receptor beta chains listed below, sequenced in a study of vaccination effects on CD4 cells after COVID-19. Before any sequencing was done, the ViraFEST assay used viral peptide pools to expand antigen-specific CD4+ T cells. Following a roughly 11-day culture, CD4+ T cells were purified. None of these healthy vaccinees had been infected with SARS-CoV-2 before vaccination. These TCRs are of unknown antigen specificity. Profiled with immunoSEQ multiplex PCR; TCRdb holds only in-frame clones, not every one. The data contain approximately 20,000 clones, more than 65% of them seen just once; the ten biggest clones take up approximately 26%. Sequencing was performed on CD4+ T cells from PBMCs cultured with HCoV-NL63 spike peptides, taken before COVID-19 vaccination. The receptors here all came from a human donor who received a COVID-19 vaccine.

The chain couples TRBV2 to TRBJ1-5; 7 bases are a match to TRBD1. Germline CDR1 and CDR2: SNHLY and FYNNEI. The CDR3 loop spans 15 amino acids. The V gene end was trimmed by 4 bases and the J gene end by 1 base; junction bases not matched to a gene: 4. CDR3 sequence reads: CASSATGVSNQPQHF. The CDR3, as DNA: TGTGCCAGCAGTGCAACAGGGGTAAGCAATCAGCCCCAGCATTTT.

The V call is TRBV7-2, the J call TRBJ2-3, with D possibly being TRBD2 (6 bases). Trimming removed 3 bases from V and 5 bases from J, with 15 bases in between. Germline V gene lookup returns CDR1 SGHTA and CDR2 FQGNSA. This CDR3 comprises 15 residues. CDR3 nucleotide sequence: TGTGCCAGCAGCTTTAGCGGTTCCCTCGGAGATACGCAGTATTTT. It yields the protein CASSFSGSLGDTQYF.

The chain is built from TRBV27 and TRBJ1-6; D gene unclear. This CDR3 region has 13 residues. Germline V CDR1 and CDR2: MNHEY, SMNVEV (reference sequence). Trimming pared 4 bases from V and 8 bases from J, leaving 9 bases between. CDR3 residues: CASSSGPYSPLHF. The CDR3 region has the DNA TGTGCCAGCAGTTCCGGACCCTATTCACCCCTCCACTTT.

The chain employs TRBV6-5 and TRBJ1-1; D might be TRBD1 (6 bases). Looked up from germline, CDR1 is MNHEY and CDR2 is SVGAGI. The CDR3 totals 14 residues. The V end lost 4 bases, the J end lost 1 base, and 10 bases lay between the germline ends. CDR3 nucleotide sequence: TGTGCCAGCAGTTCACAGGGACAGAACACTGAAGCTTTCTTT. This sequence encodes CASSSQGQNTEAFF.

V and J are TRBV29-1 and TRBJ1-3; TRBD1 might be the D (5 bases). The CDR3 consists of 14 residues. Deletions cut 4 bases from V and 2 bases from J, with 12 bases between. Germline CDR1 and CDR2: SQVTM and ANQGSEA. For the CDR3, the DNA is TGCAGCGTTGTTATCAGGGACCCTGGAAACACCATATATTTT. It translates to CSVVIRDPGNTIYF.

J is TRBJ1-5 and V is TRBV19, with D perhaps TRBD1 (5 bases). This CDR3 is built from 17 residues. V shed 3 bases and J shed 2 bases, with 17 bases lying between them. Germline loops: CDR1 LNHDA, CDR2 SQIVND (reference sequence). DNA of the CDR3: TGTGCCAGTAGTATCGAAGGCAGGGCATGGGGCAATCAGCCCCAGCATTTT. This translates into CASSIEGRAWGNQPQHF.

The gene calls are TRBV29-1 and TRBJ1-1; the D gene is possibly TRBD1 (5 bases). Germline CDR1 SQVTM, CDR2 ANQGSEA. With 7 bases removed from V and 4 bases from J, the gap between germline ends came to 7 bases. The CDR3 extends over 10 amino acids. As DNA, the CDR3 is TGCAGCGCCGGGACCACTGAAGCTTTCTTT. Translated, it gives CSAGTTEAFF.

The chain joins TRBV6-2 or TRBV6-3 to TRBJ1-1; 8 bases align to TRBD1. Unmatched junction bases numbered 14, after V lost 6 bases and J lost 8 bases. The germline V gene encodes CDR1 MNHEY and CDR2 SVGEGT. The CDR3 runs to 15 residues. The CDR3 loop is CASSDPGQGYSEAFF. CDR3 DNA sequence: TGTGCCAGCAGCGACCCCGGACAGGGTTACTCCGAAGCTTTCTTT.

This chain connects TRBV6-1 to TRBJ1-2; D is perhaps TRBD1 (5 bases). Per germline, CDR1 MNHNS and CDR2 SASEGT. The V end was cut by 2 bases, the J end by 4 bases, with 11 bases between. The CDR3 length is 14 residues. CDR3 loop: CASSENGGGYGYTF. CDR3 nucleotide sequence: TGTGCCAGCAGTGAAAATGGGGGGGGCTATGGCTACACCTTC.

V usage is TRBV19 and J usage is TRBJ2-1, with TRBD2 matching 7 bases. Germline V gives CDR1 LNHDA, CDR2 SQIVND (reference sequence). The CDR3 has 16 amino acids. The V segment lost 3 bases and the J segment 3 bases; nucleotides outside the gene matches: 8. CDR3 sequence reads: CASSITPSGLYNEQFF. In DNA, the CDR3 is TGTGCCAGTAGTATCACTCCTAGCGGACTCTACAATGAGCAGTTCTTC.

This chain links TRBV27 with TRBJ2-3; D may correspond to TRBD1 or TRBD2 (7 bases each). Germline V gene data show CDR1 as MNHEY and CDR2 as SMNVEV (reference sequence). Trimming left V 8 bases short and J 7 bases short, with 31 bases between. The CDR3 length is 18 residues. CDR3 nucleotides: TGTGCCAGCCCGACACCCCCCCCCTCCCCTCAGGGGGGGTATACGCAGTATTTT. Its protein is CASPTPPPSPQGGYTQYF.

Only a few counts were recorded for this clone. V gene TRBV19 combines with J gene TRBJ2-7, with TRBD1 identical over 10 bases. This CDR3 has 14 amino acids. V gave up 5 bases and J gave up 1 base; unmatched junction bases: 2. From germline, CDR1 is LNHDA and CDR2 SQIVND (reference sequence). In DNA form, the CDR3 reads TGTGCCAGTAGTTGGACAGGGGGTTCCTACGAGCAGTACTTC. Protein sequence: CASSWTGGSYEQYF.

The chain has TRBV28 and TRBJ1-3, with D possibly being TRBD1 (6 bases). The CDR3 runs to 16 residues. Germline V CDR1 and CDR2: MDHEN, SYDVKM. Trimming left V 6 bases short and J 0 bases short, with 15 bases between. CDR3: CASRPGGAGSGNTIYF. The CDR3 DNA reads TGTGCCAGCAGGCCTGGGGGGGCAGGCTCTGGAAACACCATATATTTT. Full variable domain (outside the CDR3, taken from reference TRBV28 and TRBJ1-3): DVKVTQSSRYLVKRTGEKVFLECVQDMDHENMFWYRQDPGLGLRLIYFSYDVKMKEKGDIPEGYSVSREKKERFSLILESASTNQTSMYLCASRPGGAGSGNTIYFGEGSWLTVV.

This sequence joins TRBV11-2 and TRBJ2-7, with 8 bases aligning to TRBD2. The CDR3 has 13 amino acids. The junction had 6 bases not matched to a gene; V was cut back by 8 bases and J by 3 bases. The V gene's germline CDR1 is SGHAT and CDR2 FQNNGV. The CDR3 DNA reads as TGTGCCAGCTCCTCGGGGGGGATCTACGAGCAGTACTTC. Protein sequence: CASSSGGIYEQYF.